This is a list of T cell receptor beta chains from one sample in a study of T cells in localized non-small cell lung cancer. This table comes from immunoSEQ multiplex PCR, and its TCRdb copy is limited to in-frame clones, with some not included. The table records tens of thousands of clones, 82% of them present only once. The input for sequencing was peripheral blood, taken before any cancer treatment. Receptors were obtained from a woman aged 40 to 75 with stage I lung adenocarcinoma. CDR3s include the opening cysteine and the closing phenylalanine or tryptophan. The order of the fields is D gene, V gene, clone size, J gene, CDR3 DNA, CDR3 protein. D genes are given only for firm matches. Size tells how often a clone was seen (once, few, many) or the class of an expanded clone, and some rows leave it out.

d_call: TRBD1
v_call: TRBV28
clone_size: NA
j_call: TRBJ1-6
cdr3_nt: TGTGCCAGCAGAACCGGGACAGGGGATTCACCCCTCCACTTT
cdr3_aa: CASRTGTGDSPLHF

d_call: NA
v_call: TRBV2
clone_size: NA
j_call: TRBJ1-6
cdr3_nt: TGTGCCAGCAGTTCCGAGTATAGGGTTTCACCCCTCCACTTT
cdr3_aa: CASSSEYRVSPLHF

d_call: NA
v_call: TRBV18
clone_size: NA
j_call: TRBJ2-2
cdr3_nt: TGTGCCAGCTCACCCCGAGGGCAAAGATTCGGGGAGCTGTTTTTT
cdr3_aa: CASSPRGQRFGELFF

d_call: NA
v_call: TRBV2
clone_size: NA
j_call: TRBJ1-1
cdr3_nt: TGTGCCAGCAAAGGGTCGAACACTGAAGCTTTCTTT
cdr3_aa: CASKGSNTEAFF

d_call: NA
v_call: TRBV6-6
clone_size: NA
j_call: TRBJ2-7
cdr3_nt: TGTGCCAGCAGTTACTCGTGGGGTCCCAACGAGCAGTACTTC
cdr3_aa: CASSYSWGPNEQYF

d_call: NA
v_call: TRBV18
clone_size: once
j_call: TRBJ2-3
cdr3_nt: TGTGCCAGCTCACCGACGGCGGCTAGCACAGATACGCAGTATTTT
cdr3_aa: CASSPTAASTDTQYF

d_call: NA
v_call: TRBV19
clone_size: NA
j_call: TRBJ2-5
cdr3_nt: TGTGCCAGTAGTGAAACCGGGACGGAAGAGACCCAGTACTTC
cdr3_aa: CASSETGTEETQYF

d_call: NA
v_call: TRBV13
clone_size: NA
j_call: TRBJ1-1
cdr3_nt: TGTGCCAGCAGCCCCCAGTGGGGGGCAGGCACTGAAGCTTTCTTT
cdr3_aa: CASSPQWGAGTEAFF

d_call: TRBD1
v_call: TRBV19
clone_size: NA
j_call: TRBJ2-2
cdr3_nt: TGTGCCAGTAGCACGGGACAGGGCCACACCGGGGAGCTGTTTTTT
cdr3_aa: CASSTGQGHTGELFF

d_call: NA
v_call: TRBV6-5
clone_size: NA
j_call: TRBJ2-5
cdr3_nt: TGTGCCAGCAGTTACTCATACCCGGAGACCCAGTACTTC
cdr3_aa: CASSYSYPETQYF

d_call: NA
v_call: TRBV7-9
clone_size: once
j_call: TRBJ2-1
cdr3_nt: TGTGCCAGCAGCCTTAAGACACTTTTAAGTGAGCAGTTCTTC
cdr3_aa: CASSLKTLLSEQFF

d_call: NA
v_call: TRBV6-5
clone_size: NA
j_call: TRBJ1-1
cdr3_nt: TGTGCCAGCAGTTCTCCTTTGGGAGCTTTCTTT
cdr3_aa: CASSSPLGAFF

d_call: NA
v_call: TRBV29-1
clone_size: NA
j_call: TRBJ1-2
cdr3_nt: TGCAGCGTTGAAGTCAAAGGAATTGGCTATGGCTACACCTTC
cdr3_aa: CSVEVKGIGYGYTF

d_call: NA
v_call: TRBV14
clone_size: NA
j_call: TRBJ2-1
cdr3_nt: TGTGCCAGCAGCCTTCACAATGAGCAGTTCTTC
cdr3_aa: CASSLHNEQFF

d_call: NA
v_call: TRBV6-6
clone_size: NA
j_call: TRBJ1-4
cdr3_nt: TGTGCCAGCAGTCTCCAGGGGAGGACGGAGGGTGAAAAACTGTTTTTT
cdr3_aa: CASSLQGRTEGEKLFF

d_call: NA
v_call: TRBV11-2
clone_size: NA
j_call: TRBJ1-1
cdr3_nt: TGTGCCAGCAGCCAACGGACAGCTGAAGCTTTCTTT
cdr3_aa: CASSQRTAEAFF

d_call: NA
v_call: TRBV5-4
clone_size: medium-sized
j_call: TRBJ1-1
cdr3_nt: TGTGCCAGCAGCTTGGCTTCCTCGCGAGACACTGAAGCTTTCTTT
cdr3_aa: CASSLASSRDTEAFF

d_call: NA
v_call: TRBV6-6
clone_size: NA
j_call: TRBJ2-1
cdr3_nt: TGTGCCAGCAGTTTGGTCCTCCATGAGCAGTTCTTC
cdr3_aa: CASSLVLHEQFF

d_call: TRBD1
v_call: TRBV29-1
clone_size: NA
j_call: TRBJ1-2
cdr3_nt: TGCAGCGTTGAAGAAGACAGGGAACCTGGCTACACCTTC
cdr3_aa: CSVEEDREPGYTF

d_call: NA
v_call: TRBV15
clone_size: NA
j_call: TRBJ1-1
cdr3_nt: TGTGCCACCAGCAGAGATCTGCGGACCGGGGAGGGAGCTTTCTTT
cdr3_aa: CATSRDLRTGEGAFF

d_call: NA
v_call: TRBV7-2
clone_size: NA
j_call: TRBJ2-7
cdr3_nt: TGTGCCAGCAGCTTATCAGCTCCCAGGAACTACGAGCAGTACTTC
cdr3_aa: CASSLSAPRNYEQYF

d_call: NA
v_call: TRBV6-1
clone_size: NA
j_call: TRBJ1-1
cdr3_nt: TGTGCCAGCAGTTATAGCTGGGCCACTGAAGCTTTCTTT
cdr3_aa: CASSYSWATEAFF

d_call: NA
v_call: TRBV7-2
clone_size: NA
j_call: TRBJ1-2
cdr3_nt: TGTGCCAGCAGCCCCTCCCTGGGGGGCTACACCTTC
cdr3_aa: CASSPSLGGYTF

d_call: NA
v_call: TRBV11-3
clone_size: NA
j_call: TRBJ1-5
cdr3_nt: TGTGCCAGCAGCCCCGTGCGGGGGCAGTTTCCGAATAGCAATCAGCCCCAGCATTTT
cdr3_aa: CASSPVRGQFPNSNQPQHF

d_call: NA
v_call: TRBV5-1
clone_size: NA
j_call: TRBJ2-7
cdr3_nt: TGCGCCAGCAGCGGGCGGGACTCCCCCTCCTACGAGCAGTACTTC
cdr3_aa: CASSGRDSPSYEQYF

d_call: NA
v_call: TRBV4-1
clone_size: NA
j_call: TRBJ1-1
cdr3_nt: TGCGCCAGCAGTTTAGGGGGGATGAACACTGAAGCTTTCTTT
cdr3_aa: CASSLGGMNTEAFF

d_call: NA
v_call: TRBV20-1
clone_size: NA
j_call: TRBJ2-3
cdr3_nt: TGCAGTGCTTTGGGCCCAGATACGCAGTATTTT
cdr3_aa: CSALGPDTQYF

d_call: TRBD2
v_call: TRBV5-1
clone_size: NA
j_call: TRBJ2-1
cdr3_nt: TGCGCCAGCAGCTTAATACCGGGACTAGCTCAATCTGAGCAGTTCTTC
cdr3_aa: CASSLIPGLAQSEQFF

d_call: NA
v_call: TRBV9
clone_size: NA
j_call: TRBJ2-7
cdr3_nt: TGTGCCAGCAGCCTCTCAGGGACGTACGAGCAGTACTTC
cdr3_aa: CASSLSGTYEQYF

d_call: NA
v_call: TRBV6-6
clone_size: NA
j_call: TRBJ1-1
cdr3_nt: TGTGCCAGCAGTTACGATACTGAAGCTTTCTTT
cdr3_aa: CASSYDTEAFF

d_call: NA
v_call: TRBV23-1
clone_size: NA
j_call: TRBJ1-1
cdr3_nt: TGCGCCAGCAGTCCCCGAGGTAGCACAGTTCGGGCCGGGGACACTGAAGCTTTCTTT
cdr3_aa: CASSPRGSTVRAGDTEAFF

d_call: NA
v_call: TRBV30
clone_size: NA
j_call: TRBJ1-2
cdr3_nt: TGTGCCTGGATGGGCGACGGGGCGAACTATGGCTACACCTTC
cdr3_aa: CAWMGDGANYGYTF

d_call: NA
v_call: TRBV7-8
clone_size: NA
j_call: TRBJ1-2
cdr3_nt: TGTGCCAGCAGCCGAAATTCGGGGTTGGAAGGCTACACCTTC
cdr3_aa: CASSRNSGLEGYTF

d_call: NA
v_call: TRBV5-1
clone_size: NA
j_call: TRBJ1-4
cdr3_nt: TGCGCCAGCAGGGATGGCAGCACTAATGAAAAACTGTTTTTT
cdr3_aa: CASRDGSTNEKLFF

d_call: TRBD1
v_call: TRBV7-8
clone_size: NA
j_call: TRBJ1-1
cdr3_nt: TGTGCCAGCAGCTCCCCCTACGCCGACAGGGGGGAGCTTGAAGCTTTCTTT
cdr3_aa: CASSSPYADRGELEAFF

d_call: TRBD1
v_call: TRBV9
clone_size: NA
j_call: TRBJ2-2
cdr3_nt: TGTGCCAGCAGGGGATACAGGGGAACCGGGGAGCTGTTTTTT
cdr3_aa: CASRGYRGTGELFF

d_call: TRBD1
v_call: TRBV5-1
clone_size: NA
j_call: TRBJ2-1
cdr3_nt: TGCGCCAGCAGGTCCGGGACAGGGAGCTCCTACAATGAGCAGTTCTTC
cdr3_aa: CASRSGTGSSYNEQFF

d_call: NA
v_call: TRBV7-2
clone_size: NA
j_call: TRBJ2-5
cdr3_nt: TGTGCCAGCAGCCCCCAGACAACTACGCAAGAGACCCAGTACTTC
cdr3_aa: CASSPQTTTQETQYF

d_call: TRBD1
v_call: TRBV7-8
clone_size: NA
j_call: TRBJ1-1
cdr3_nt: TGTGCCAGCAGCTTAGCCCTATTGCAGGGGGGGCCTGAAGCTTTCTTT
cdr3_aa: CASSLALLQGGPEAFF

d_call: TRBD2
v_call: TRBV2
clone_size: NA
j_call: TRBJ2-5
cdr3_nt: TGTGCCAGTCGGGGGGACCAAGAGACCCAGTACTTC
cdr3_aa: CASRGDQETQYF

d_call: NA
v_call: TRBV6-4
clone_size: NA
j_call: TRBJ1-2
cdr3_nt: TGTGCCAGCAGTCCGCTCATAGGTCAGGACCTCTATGGCTACACCTTC
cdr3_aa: CASSPLIGQDLYGYTF

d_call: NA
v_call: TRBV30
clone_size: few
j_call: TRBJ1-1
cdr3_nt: TGTGCCTGGAAGGGGCAGTCCGCTGAAGCTTTCTTT
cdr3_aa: CAWKGQSAEAFF

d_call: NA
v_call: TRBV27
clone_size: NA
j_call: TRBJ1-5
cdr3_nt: TGTGCCAGCAGTTCAGGATCGGGCAATCAGCCCCAGCATTTT
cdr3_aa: CASSSGSGNQPQHF

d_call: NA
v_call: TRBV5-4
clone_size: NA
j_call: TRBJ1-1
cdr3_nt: TGTGCCAGCAGCGGCAGGGTGTACACTGAAGCTTTCTTT
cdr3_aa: CASSGRVYTEAFF

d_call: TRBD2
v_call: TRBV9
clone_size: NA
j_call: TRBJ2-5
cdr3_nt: TGTGCCAGCAGCCCGCGGACTAGCCCCCAAGAGACCCAGTACTTC
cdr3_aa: CASSPRTSPQETQYF

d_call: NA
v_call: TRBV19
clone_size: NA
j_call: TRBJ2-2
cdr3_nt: TGTGCCAGTAGTATAGTCAGGGTCGCCGGGGAGCTGTTTTTT
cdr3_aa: CASSIVRVAGELFF

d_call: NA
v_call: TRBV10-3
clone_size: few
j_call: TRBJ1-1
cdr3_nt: TGTGCCATCAGAAGGGAACAGGGAACTGAAGCTTTCTTT
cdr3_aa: CAIRREQGTEAFF

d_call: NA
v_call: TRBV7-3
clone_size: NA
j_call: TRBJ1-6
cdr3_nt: TGTGCCAGCAGCCCCGGGGGCAGTAATTCACCCCTCCACTTT
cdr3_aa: CASSPGGSNSPLHF

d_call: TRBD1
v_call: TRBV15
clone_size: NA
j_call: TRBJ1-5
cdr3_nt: TGTGCCACCAGCAGCCGTACTACAGGGGCCGATAGCAATCAGCCCCAGCATTTT
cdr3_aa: CATSSRTTGADSNQPQHF

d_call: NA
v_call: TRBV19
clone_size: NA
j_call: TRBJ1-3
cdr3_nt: TGTGCCAGTAGTATGACGGAGCTTCGTGGGAACACCATATATTTT
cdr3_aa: CASSMTELRGNTIYF

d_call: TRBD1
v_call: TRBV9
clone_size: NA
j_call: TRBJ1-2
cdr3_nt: TGTGCCAGCAGCGGGGACAGTTATGGCTACACCTTC
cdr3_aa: CASSGDSYGYTF

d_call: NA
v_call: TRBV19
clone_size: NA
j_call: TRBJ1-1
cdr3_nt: TGTGCCAGTAGTAACAACAGGGATAGAGGTGAAGCTTTCTTT
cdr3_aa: CASSNNRDRGEAFF

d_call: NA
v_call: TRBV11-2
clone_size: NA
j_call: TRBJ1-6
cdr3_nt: TGTGCCAGCAGCCCCCCCGGATATAATTCACCCCTCCACTTT
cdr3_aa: CASSPPGYNSPLHF

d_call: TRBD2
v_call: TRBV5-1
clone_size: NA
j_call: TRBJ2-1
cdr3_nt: TGCGCCAGCAGCTTGGAAGCGGGGGGGAGAAATGAGCAGTTCTTC
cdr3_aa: CASSLEAGGRNEQFF

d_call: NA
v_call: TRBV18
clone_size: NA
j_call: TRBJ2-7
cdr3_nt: TGTGCCAGCTCACCAGGGCTAGCTACTAGTTGGTACTTC
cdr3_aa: CASSPGLATSWYF

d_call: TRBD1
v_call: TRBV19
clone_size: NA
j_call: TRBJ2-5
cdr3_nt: TGTGCCAGTAGTGGGGGTGGACAGGGGTTGAGGGAGACCCAGTACTTC
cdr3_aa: CASSGGGQGLRETQYF

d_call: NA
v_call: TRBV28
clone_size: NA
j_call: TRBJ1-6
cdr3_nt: TGTGCCAGCGGGGCTGGGTCACCCCTCCACTTT
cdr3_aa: CASGAGSPLHF

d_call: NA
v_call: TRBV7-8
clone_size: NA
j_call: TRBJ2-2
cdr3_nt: TGTGCCAGCAGCGCGTACCACCTAGGGGGGGACACCGGGGAGCTGTTTTTT
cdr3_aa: CASSAYHLGGDTGELFF

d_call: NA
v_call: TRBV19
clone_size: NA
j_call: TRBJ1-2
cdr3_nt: TGTGCCAGTAGTATAGAGGGTGTTTCAAACTATGGCTACACCTTC
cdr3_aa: CASSIEGVSNYGYTF

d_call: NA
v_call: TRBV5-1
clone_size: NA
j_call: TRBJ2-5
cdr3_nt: TGCGCCAGCAGCTTTTCAGAGACCCAGTACTTC
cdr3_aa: CASSFSETQYF